The 4 T cell receptor beta chains below come from one sample, sequenced in a study of blood T cells in healthy people across ages. Sample-barcoded 5' priming and a J-beta primer mix drove a second PCR of roughly 6 to 12 cycles. TCRdb re-analysed the 5' RACE reads in MiXCR, keeping a single row per CDR3 protein. The sample lists roughly 1,300,000 distinct CDR3 sequences; approximately 63% were seen once. Sequenced: blood. All receptors come from a man in his late teens or twenties in good health.

V is TRBV20-1 and J is TRBJ2-1, with a possible D match to TRBD2 (5 bases). The V gene's germline CDR1 is DFQATT and CDR2 SNEGSKA (reference sequence). Trimming pared 6 bases from V and 7 bases from J, leaving 28 bases between. CDR3 length: 17 amino acids. CDR3: CSALATLWLGAGNEQFF. The DNA for the CDR3 is TGCAGTGCGCTAGCAACCTTGTGGCTAGGAGCTGGGAATGAGCAGTTCTTC.

The rearrangement joins TRBV21-1 to TRBJ2-6; the table's D call, TRBD1, was not checked against the DNA. TRBV21-1 corresponds to a pseudogene. CDR3 length equals 19 residues. This CDR3 is CASIKRAGDFSTGANVLTF. In DNA, the CDR3 is TGTGCCAGCATCAAAAGGGCAGGGGACTTCTCCACTGGGGCCAACGTCCTGACTTTC.

The chain uses TRBV4-3 and TRBJ2-1; 7 positions agree with TRBD2. CDR3 length equals 16 residues. V was clipped by 0 bases and J by 8 bases; unmatched bases: 10. The germline V gene encodes CDR1 LGHNA and CDR2 YSLEER. CDR3 region: CASSQDPVDGRDEQFF. The CDR3 DNA sequence: TGCGCCAGCAGCCAAGATCCAGTTGATGGGAGGGATGAGCAGTTCTTC.

The chain is built from TRBV24-1 and TRBJ1-1, with unresolved D. The V and J ends lost 3 bases and 4 bases respectively, with 11 bases between them. The germline V gene has CDR1 KGHDR and CDR2 SFDVKD. The CDR3 covers 14 residues. The chain's CDR3 is CATSDPPARTEAFF. CDR3 coding DNA: TGTGCCACCAGTGATCCCCCGGCGCGCACTGAAGCTTTCTTT.